Detailed here is one T cell receptor beta chain. This entry belongs to a study of T-cell memory formation after mild COVID-19. Each CDR3 protein is one row after TCRdb ran MiXCR on the 5' RACE reads. This table has a few hundred thousand distinct CDR3 sequences, 13% to 15% appearing once. In germline, CDR1 is SGHKS, CDR2 YYEKEE (reference sequence). V lost 0 bases to trimming and J lost 3 bases; unmatched junction nucleotides: 6. The CDR3 covers 16 residues. This sequence originates from a man aged 18 to 30 who had mild COVID-19 (a few samples of this study predate the infection). Cell type and time point are not known. The chain recombines TRBV5-5 with TRBJ2-1; 7 positions match TRBD1. The sequencing input was PBMCs or a T cell subset sorted from them (not recorded which). The CDR3 here is CASSLAPGGYYNEQFF. The CDR3 DNA reads as TGTGCCAGCAGCTTGGCCCCAGGGGGTTACTACAATGAGCAGTTCTTC.